This is a list of T cell receptor beta chains from one sample in a study of identical twins. TCRdb re-derived calls from the 5' RACE reads in MiXCR, one entry per CDR3 protein. This table has hundreds of thousands of distinct CDR3 sequences, 5.5% to 7.5% appearing once. The sample was naive T cells sorted from blood. The receptors stem from a man between 18 and 29 years old in good health. The CDR3 runs from the conserved cysteine through the conserved F or W. The D gene is left open where the match is weak. The size of a clone is reported for some rows only, either as once, few or many, or as a class for expanded clones.

D gene	V gene	J gene	clone size	CDR3 protein	CDR3 DNA
NA	TRBV12-3/TRBV12-4	TRBJ2-3	many	CATQAPERTDTQYF	TGTGCCACGCAAGCTCCGGAGCGCACAGATACGCAGTATTTT
NA	TRBV4-3	TRBJ2-7	many	CASSQGSPYEQYF	TGCGCCAGCAGCCAAGGGAGTCCCTACGAGCAGTACTTC
NA	TRBV25-1	TRBJ1-6	NA	CASSEFMGSYNSPLHF	TGTGCCAGCAGTGAATTTATGGGCTCCTATAATTCACCCCTCCACTTT
NA	TRBV6-2/TRBV6-3	TRBJ2-7	few	CASEDSSEQYF	TGTGCCAGCGAGGATTCAAGCGAGCAGTACTTC
TRBD2	TRBV4-1	TRBJ2-5	NA	CASSQAQAGLQETQYF	TGCGCCAGCAGCCAGGCTCAAGCGGGACTTCAAGAGACCCAGTACTTC
NA	TRBV7-2	TRBJ2-5	NA	CASSLAQVGETQYF	TGTGCCAGCAGCTTGGCGCAGGTCGGAGAGACCCAGTACTTC
NA	TRBV6-1	TRBJ2-5	many	CASSPRVSGETQYF	TGTGCCAGCAGTCCCAGGGTTTCGGGAGAGACCCAGTACTTC
TRBD2	TRBV6-5	TRBJ2-1	many	CASSYPGLANEQFF	TGTGCCAGCAGTTACCCGGGACTAGCTAATGAGCAGTTCTTC
NA	TRBV4-1	TRBJ2-3	few	CASSQVMVASDTQYF	TGCGCCAGCAGCCAAGTGATGGTAGCGTCAGATACGCAGTATTTT
NA	TRBV20-1	TRBJ1-6	many	CSAPGDRLNSPLHF	TGCAGTGCCCCGGGCGATCGATTAAATTCACCCCTCCACTTT